Presented here are 18 T cell receptor beta chains from one specimen sequenced in a study of cytotoxic CD8 clonotypes in ibrutinib-treated CLL. Some clones are missing from TCRdb's copy, which holds only in-frame ones; the method was immunoSEQ multiplex PCR. The sample has more than 200,000 clones, 70% to 75% seen once. The source was PBMCs, collected after 12 months of ibrutinib treatment. These TCRs come from a human donor with chronic lymphocytic leukemia.

V gene TRBV19 combines with J gene TRBJ2-2; TRBD1 matches 8 bases. Germline CDR1 and CDR2: LNHDA and SQIVND (reference sequence). Trimming at V came to 8 bases and at J to 4 bases, leaving 15 bases not matched to a gene. This CDR3 is built from 17 residues. CDR3 nucleotides: TGTGCCAGTGGGCCTAGTACCGGGACAGGCTTCACCGGGGAGCTGTTTTTT. This gives the protein CASGPSTGTGFTGELFF.

The chain combines TRBV5-6 with TRBJ2-7; TRBD2 matches 8 bases. V lost 4 bases to trimming and J lost 4 bases; unmatched junction nucleotides: 13. The CDR3 covers 16 residues. Per the germline V gene, CDR1 is SGHDT and CDR2 is YYEEEE. The DNA of the CDR3 is TGTGCCAGCAGCCCGGGGAGCGGGAGTTACGGATACGAGCAGTACTTC. Translated: CASSPGSGSYGYEQYF.

This chain links TRBV19 with TRBJ1-6; perhaps TRBD1 as D (6 bases). V lost 6 bases, J lost 3 bases, and 12 bases lay in between. The CDR3 totals 15 residues. Looked up from germline, CDR1 is LNHDA and CDR2 is SQIVND (reference sequence). CDR3 DNA: TGTGCCAGTAGGACCTGGACAGTCTATAATTCACCCCTCCACTTT. This encodes CASRTWTVYNSPLHF.

V is TRBV30 and J is TRBJ1-4; 9 bases line up with TRBD1. Germline V gives CDR1 GTSNPN, CDR2 SVGIG (reference sequence). Germline trimming cut 4 bases from V and 7 bases from J; bases unmatched to any gene: 7. CDR3 length equals 14 residues. The CDR3 DNA sequence: TGTGCCTGGAAGGTACAGGGGGCAAGTGAAAAACTGTTTTTT. It encodes CAWKVQGASEKLFF. Looking up the rest from reference TRBV30 and TRBJ1-4 gives the full variable domain: SQTIHQWPATLVQPVGSPLSLECTVEGTSNPNLYWYRQAAGRGLQLLFYSVGIGQISSEVPQNLSASRPQDRQFILSSKKLLLSDSGFYLCAWKVQGASEKLFFGSGTQLSVL.

This chain uses TRBV6-1 with TRBJ1-1, with TRBD1 matching over 7 bases. In germline, CDR1 is MNHNS, CDR2 SASEGT. J was trimmed by 1 base and V by 10 bases; bases with no gene match: 6. The CDR3 loop spans 13 amino acids. This CDR3 is CATDRQGNTEAFF. CDR3 coding DNA: TGTGCCACAGACAGACAGGGGAACACTGAAGCTTTCTTT.

This clone was counted a few times. In nucleotides, the CDR3 is TGTGCCTCCGAGTGGGGGGAGACCCAGTACTTC. It yields the protein CASEWGETQYF. The chain has TRBV30 and TRBJ2-5; D is tentatively TRBD1 or TRBD2 (5 bases each). Germline assignment: CDR1 GTSNPN and CDR2 SVGIG (reference sequence). The CDR3 runs to 11 residues. Trimming removed 7 bases from V and 5 bases from J, with 11 bases in between.

This clone was counted only a few times. The CDR3 protein is CSVDRGTEAFF. CDR3 nucleotide sequence: TGCAGCGTTGACAGAGGCACTGAAGCTTTCTTT. The chain couples TRBV29-1 to TRBJ1-1; D remains unclear. This CDR3 has 11 amino acids. V shed 3 bases and J shed 4 bases, with 6 bases lying between them. Germline V gene sequence: CDR1 SQVTM, CDR2 ANQGSEA.

J is TRBJ1-6 and V is TRBV11-2, with D possibly matching TRBD1 (6 bases). The V gene's germline CDR1 is SGHAT and CDR2 FQNNGV. The CDR3 extends over 14 amino acids. V was cut by 5 bases and J by 7 bases, with 12 bases left in between. CDR3 bases: TGTGCCAGCAGCCCCCGGGACACGAATTCACCCCTCCACTTT. Translated, it gives CASSPRDTNSPLHF.

The CDR3 is CASSQWTDSNQPQHF. The CDR3 nucleotides are TGTGCCAGCAGCCAATGGACAGATAGCAATCAGCCCCAGCATTTT. The chain uses TRBV5-4 and TRBJ1-5, with D possibly TRBD1 on 6 matching bases. Germline V gives CDR1 SGHNT, CDR2 YYREEE (reference sequence). This CDR3 has 15 amino acids. V was cut by 4 bases and J by 0 bases, with 11 bases left in between.

This clone was counted a few times. This chain joins TRBV19 and TRBJ1-1, with D uncertain. Trimming pared 6 bases from V and 3 bases from J, leaving 11 bases between. Germline CDR1 reads LNHDA; CDR2 reads SQIVND (reference sequence). CDR3 length equals 13 residues. The CDR3 spells CASSPDGYTEAFF. DNA for the CDR3: TGTGCCAGTAGCCCGGACGGGTACACTGAAGCTTTCTTT.

The chain has TRBV6-5 and TRBJ1-1; D unresolved. The V gene's germline CDR1 is MNHEY and CDR2 SVGAGI. CDR3 length equals 14 residues. V lost 4 bases to trimming and J lost 0 bases, with 9 bases between them. The DNA of the CDR3 is TGTGCCAGCAGTTCTGGAAGGGTGAACACTGAAGCTTTCTTT. As protein: CASSSGRVNTEAFF.

This chain joins TRBV7-8 and TRBJ2-1, with TRBD1 identical over 9 bases. V dropped 5 bases and J dropped 4; count of bases not matched to a gene: 6. This CDR3 contains 15 residues. The germline V gene has CDR1 SGHVS and CDR2 FQNEAQ. The CDR3 region has the DNA TGTGCCAGCAGCCGGGCCGGGACAGGGTACAATGAGCAGTTCTTC. This gives the protein CASSRAGTGYNEQFF. Combining the CDR3 with reference TRBV7-8 and TRBJ2-1 gives the whole variable domain GAGVSQSPRYKVAKRGQDVALRCDPISGHVSLFWYQQALGQGPEFLTYFQNEAQLDKSGLPSDRFFAERPEGSVSTLKIQRTQQEDSAVYLCASSRAGTGYNEQFFGPGTRLTVL.

V usage is TRBV6-5 and J usage is TRBJ1-6, with a tentative D call TRBD1 (6 bases). Germline lookup yields CDR1 MNHEY and CDR2 SVGAGI. The V end lost 6 bases, the J end lost 7 bases, and 16 bases lay between the germline ends. The CDR3 contains 15 residues. CDR3 sequence reads: CASRPLQGWNSPLHF. The CDR3 region has the DNA TGTGCCAGCAGGCCTCTACAGGGTTGGAATTCACCCCTCCACTTT.

The chain links TRBV29-1 to TRBJ2-5; the D gene is possibly TRBD1 (6 bases). The V end was cut by 6 bases, the J end by 5 bases, with 19 bases between. The CDR3 has 14 amino acids. The V gene's germline CDR1 is SQVTM and CDR2 ANQGSEA. The CDR3 here is CSVGRSTGYETQYF. The CDR3 nucleotides read TGCAGCGTGGGCAGATCCACAGGGTACGAGACCCAGTACTTC.

The V call is TRBV9, the J call TRBJ2-3, with D hard to call. The CDR3 spans 16 residues. The germline V gene has CDR1 SGDLS and CDR2 YYNGEE. With 0 bases removed from V and 0 bases from J, the gap between germline ends came to 11 bases. CDR3 residues: CASSVAVGGSTDTQYF. CDR3 in DNA: TGTGCCAGCAGCGTAGCGGTCGGCGGTAGCACAGATACGCAGTATTTT. Looking up the rest from reference TRBV9 and TRBJ2-3 gives the full variable domain: DSGVTQTPKHLITATGQRVTLRCSPRSGDLSVYWYQQSLDQGLQFLIQYYNGEERAKGNILERFSAQQFPDLHSELNLSSLELGDSALYFCASSVAVGGSTDTQYFGPGTRLTVL.

This clone showed up just once. The J gene is TRBJ2-7, the V gene TRBV28; the match to TRBD2 covers 9 bases. The CDR3 loop spans 13 amino acids. The trim removed 5 bases at V and 3 bases at J, leaving 2 bases unmatched. Germline V gene sequence: CDR1 MDHEN, CDR2 SYDVKM. In DNA form, the CDR3 reads TGTGCCAGCAGTGCGGGGGGGCGCTACGAGCAGTACTTC. Translation gives CASSAGGRYEQYF.

The rearrangement links TRBV6-4 to TRBJ1-2; tentatively, D is TRBD1 (6 bases). Per germline, CDR1 MRHNA and CDR2 SNTAGT. Deletions cut 7 bases from V and 10 bases from J, with 19 bases between. The CDR3 has 13 amino acids. CDR3 loop: CASTYGGQWSYTF. CDR3 DNA: TGTGCCAGCACCTACGGTGGACAGTGGTCCTACACCTTC.

V usage is TRBV11-2 and J usage is TRBJ2-1; D is unclear. The V gene lost 4 bases and the J gene lost 8 bases, with 9 bases spanning the gap. Germline V gene lookup returns CDR1 SGHAT and CDR2 FQNNGV. CDR3 length equals 12 residues. This CDR3 reads CASSYQWDEQFF. CDR3 nucleotide sequence: TGTGCCAGCAGCTACCAGTGGGATGAGCAGTTCTTC. Full variable domain (remainder filled in from reference TRBV11-2 and TRBJ2-1): EAGVAQSPRYKIIEKRQSVAFWCNPISGHATLYWYQQILGQGPKLLIQFQNNGVVDDSQLPKDRFSAERLKGVDSTLKIQPAKLEDSAVYLCASSYQWDEQFFGPGTRLTVL.